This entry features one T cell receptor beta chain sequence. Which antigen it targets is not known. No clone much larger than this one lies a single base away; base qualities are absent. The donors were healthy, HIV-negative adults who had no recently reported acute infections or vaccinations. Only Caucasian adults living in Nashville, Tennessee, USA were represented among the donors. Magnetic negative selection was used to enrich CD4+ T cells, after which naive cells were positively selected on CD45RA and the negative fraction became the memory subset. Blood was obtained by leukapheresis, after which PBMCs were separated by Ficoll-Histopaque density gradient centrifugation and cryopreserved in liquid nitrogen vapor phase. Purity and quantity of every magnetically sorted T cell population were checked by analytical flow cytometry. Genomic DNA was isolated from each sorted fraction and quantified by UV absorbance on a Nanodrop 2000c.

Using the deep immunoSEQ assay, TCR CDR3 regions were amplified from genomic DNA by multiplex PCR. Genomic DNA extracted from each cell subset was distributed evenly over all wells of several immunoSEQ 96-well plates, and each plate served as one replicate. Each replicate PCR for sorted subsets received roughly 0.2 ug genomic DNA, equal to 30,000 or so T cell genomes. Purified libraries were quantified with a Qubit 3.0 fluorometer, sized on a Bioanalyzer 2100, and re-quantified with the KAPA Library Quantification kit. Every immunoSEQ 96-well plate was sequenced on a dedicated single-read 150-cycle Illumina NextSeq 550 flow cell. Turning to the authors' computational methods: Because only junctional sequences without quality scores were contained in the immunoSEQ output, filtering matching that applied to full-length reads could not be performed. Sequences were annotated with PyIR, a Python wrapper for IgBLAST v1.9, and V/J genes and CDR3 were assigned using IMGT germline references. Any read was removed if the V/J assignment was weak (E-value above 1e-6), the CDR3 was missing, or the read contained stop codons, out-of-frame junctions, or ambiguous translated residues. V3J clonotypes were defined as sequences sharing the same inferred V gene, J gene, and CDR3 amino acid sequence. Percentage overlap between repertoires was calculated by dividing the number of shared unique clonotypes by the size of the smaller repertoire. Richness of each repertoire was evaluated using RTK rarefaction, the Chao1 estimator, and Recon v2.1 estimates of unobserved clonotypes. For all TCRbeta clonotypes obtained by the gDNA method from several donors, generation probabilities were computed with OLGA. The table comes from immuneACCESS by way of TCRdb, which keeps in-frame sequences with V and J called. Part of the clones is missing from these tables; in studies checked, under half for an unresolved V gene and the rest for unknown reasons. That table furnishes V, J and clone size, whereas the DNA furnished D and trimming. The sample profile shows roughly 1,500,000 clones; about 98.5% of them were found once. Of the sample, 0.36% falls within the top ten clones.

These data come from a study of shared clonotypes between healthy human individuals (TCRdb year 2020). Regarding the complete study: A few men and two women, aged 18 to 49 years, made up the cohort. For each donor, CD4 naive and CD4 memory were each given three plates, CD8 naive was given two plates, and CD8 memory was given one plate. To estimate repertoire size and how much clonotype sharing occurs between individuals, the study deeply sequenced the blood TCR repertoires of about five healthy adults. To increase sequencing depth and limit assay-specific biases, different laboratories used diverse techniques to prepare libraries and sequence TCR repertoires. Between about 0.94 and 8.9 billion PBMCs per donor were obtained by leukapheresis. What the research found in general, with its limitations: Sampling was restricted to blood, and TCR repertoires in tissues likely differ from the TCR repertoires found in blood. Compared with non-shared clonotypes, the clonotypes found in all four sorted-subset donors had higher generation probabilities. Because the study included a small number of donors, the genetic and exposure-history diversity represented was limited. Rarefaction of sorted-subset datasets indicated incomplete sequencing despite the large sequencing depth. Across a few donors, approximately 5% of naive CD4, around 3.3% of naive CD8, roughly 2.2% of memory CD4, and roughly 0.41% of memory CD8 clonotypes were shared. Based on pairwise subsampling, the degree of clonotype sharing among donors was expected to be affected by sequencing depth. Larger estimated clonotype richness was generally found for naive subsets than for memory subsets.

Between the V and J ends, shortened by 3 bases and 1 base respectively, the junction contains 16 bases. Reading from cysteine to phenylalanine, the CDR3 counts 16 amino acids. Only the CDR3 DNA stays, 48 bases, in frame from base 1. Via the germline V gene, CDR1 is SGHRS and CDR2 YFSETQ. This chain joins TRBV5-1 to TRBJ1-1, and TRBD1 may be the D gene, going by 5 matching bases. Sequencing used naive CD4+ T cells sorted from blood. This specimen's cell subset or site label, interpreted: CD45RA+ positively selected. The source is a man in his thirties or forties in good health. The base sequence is TGCGCCAGCAGCTCAATGCCTCAGGACAAGAACACTGAAGCTTTCTTT. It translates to CASSSMPQDKNTEAFF. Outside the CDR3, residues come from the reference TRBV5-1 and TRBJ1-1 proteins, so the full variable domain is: KAGVTQTPRYLIKTRGQQVTLSCSPISGHRSVSWYQQTPGQGLQFLFEYFSETQRNKGNFPGRFSGRQFSNSRSEMNVSTLELGDSALYLCASSSMPQDKNTEAFFGQGTRLTVV.